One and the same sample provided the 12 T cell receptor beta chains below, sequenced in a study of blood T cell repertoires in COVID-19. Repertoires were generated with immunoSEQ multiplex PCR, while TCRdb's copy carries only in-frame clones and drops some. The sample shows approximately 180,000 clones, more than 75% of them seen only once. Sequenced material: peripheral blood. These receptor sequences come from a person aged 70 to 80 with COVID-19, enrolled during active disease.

CDR3 amino acids: CASSIRTVGEAFF. The CDR3 DNA follows: TGTGCCAGCAGCATCCGGACAGTTGGAGAAGCTTTCTTT. The chain has TRBV3-1 (or the pseudogene TRBV3-2) and TRBJ1-1; possible D gene TRBD1, 6 bases. Germline loops: CDR1 LGHDT, CDR2 YNNKEL (reference sequence). Trimming pared 5 bases from V and 8 bases from J, leaving 15 bases between. CDR3 size: 13 residues.

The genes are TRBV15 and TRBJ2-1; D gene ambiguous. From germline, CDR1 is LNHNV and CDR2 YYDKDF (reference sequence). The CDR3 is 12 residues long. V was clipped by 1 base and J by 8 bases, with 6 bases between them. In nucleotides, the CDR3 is TGTGCCACCAGCAGAGCTCAGGATGAGCAGTTCTTC. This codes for CATSRAQDEQFF.

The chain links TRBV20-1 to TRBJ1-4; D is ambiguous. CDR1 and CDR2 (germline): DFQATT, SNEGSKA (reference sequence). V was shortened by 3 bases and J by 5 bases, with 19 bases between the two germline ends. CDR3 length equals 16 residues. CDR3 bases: TGCAGTGCTAGTGGTCGTAATATGGGAGGGAATGAAAAACTGTTTTTT. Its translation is CSASGRNMGGNEKLFF.

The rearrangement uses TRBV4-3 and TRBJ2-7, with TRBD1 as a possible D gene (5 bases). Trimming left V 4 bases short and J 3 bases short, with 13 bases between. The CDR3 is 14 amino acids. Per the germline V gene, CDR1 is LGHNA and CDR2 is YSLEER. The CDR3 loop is CASSLGVGDYEQYF. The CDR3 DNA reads TGCGCCAGCAGCCTGGGTGTAGGGGACTACGAGCAGTACTTC.

The CDR3 reads CASSPLGRRVTGELFF. The CDR3 DNA follows: TGTGCCAGCAGTCCATTAGGTCGGAGGGTCACCGGGGAGCTGTTTTTT. The chain combines TRBV14 with TRBJ2-2, with D possibly matching TRBD2 (6 bases). V lost 6 bases to trimming and J lost 4 bases, with 18 bases between them. Germline V lookup: CDR1 SGHDN, CDR2 FVKESK. CDR3 length: 16 residues.

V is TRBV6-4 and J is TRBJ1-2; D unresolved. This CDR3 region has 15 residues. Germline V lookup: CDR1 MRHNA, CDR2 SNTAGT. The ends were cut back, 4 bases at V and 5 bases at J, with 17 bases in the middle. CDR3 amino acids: CASSGLERREYGYTF. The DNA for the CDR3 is TGTGCCAGCAGTGGGTTGGAACGGCGGGAGTATGGCTACACCTTC.

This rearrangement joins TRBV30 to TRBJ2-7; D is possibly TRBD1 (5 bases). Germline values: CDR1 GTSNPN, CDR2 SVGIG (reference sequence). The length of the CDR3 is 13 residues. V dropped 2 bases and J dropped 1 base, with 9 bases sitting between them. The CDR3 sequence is CAWSQAGSYEQYF. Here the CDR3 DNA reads TGTGCCTGGAGTCAGGCAGGGTCCTACGAGCAGTACTTC.

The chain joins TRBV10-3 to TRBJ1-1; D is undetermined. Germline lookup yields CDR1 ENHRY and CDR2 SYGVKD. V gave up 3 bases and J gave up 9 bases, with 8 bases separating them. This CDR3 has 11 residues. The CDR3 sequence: CAISDTEKAFF. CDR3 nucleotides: TGTGCCATCAGTGACACAGAGAAAGCTTTCTTT.

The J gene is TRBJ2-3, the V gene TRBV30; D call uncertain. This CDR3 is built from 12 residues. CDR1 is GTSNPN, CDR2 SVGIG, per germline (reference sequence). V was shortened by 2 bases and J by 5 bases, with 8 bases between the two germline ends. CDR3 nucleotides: TGTGCCTGGAGTATCGGTGTAGATACGCAGTATTTT. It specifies CAWSIGVDTQYF.

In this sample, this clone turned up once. The CDR3 here is CASSPRGAIPGGNQPQHF. DNA of the CDR3: TGTGCCAGCTCACCTCGGGGGGCGATCCCAGGCGGCAATCAGCCCCAGCATTTT. This rearrangement joins TRBV18 to TRBJ1-5; D may be TRBD1 (6 bases). The V gene lost 3 bases and the J gene lost 2 bases, with 20 bases spanning the gap. Germline V gene lookup returns CDR1 KGHSH and CDR2 LQKENI. This CDR3 spans 18 amino acids.

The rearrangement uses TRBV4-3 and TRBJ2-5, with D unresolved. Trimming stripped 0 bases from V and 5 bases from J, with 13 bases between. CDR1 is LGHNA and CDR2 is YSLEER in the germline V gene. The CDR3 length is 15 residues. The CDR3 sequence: CASSQDRGQSETQYF. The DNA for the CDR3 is TGCGCCAGCAGCCAAGATAGAGGCCAGAGCGAGACCCAGTACTTC.

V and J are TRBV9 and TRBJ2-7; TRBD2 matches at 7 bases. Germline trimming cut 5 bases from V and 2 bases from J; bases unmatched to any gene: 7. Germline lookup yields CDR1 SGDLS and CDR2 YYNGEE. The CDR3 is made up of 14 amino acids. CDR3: CASRHRDYPYEQYF. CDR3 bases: TGTGCCAGCAGACACCGGGACTATCCCTACGAGCAGTACTTC.